The 23 T cell receptor beta chains reported below all come from one sample, sequenced in a study of blood T cell repertoires in COVID-19 (dated by TCRdb to 2018 to 2021). The method was the immunoSEQ multiplex PCR assay. In TCRdb, the immuneACCESS table is reduced to in-frame sequences with V and J assigned. These tables do not hold every clone; where another copy was compared, an unresolved V gene accounts for under half, and the others remain unexplained. The sample table shows under 150,000 clones, and 65% to 85% are seen once. The ten biggest clones cover under 15% of the sample. The sequencing input was peripheral blood. These receptors originate from a man in his 60s with active or convalescent COVID-19.

The rearrangement links TRBV19 to TRBJ2-3, with D uncertain. The CDR3 is 14 amino acids. V gave up 5 bases and J gave up 1 base, with 10 bases separating them. Germline CDR1 LNHDA, CDR2 SQIVND (reference sequence). CDR3 DNA sequence: TGTGCCAGTAGTCCGCGCCCACGCACAGATACGCAGTATTTT. Encoded protein: CASSPRPRTDTQYF.

Worth noting for this clone: An end of the junction differs from the germline gene, which may be a read error. CDR3 sequence (DNA): TGTGCCAGCCGTTTTGGGACAGGGAATTCACCCCTCCACTTT. Translated: CASRFGTGNSPLHF. This chain links TRBV27 with TRBJ1-6, with TRBD1 identical over 9 bases. Germline V gene data show CDR1 as MNHEY and CDR2 as SMNVEV (reference sequence). The CDR3 consists of 14 residues.

The chain employs TRBV15 and TRBJ1-3, with 8 bases aligning to TRBD1. The length of the CDR3 is 15 residues. Losses at the gene ends were 5 bases for V and 4 bases for J; bases not matched to a gene: 7. Germline V gives CDR1 LNHNV, CDR2 YYDKDF (reference sequence). The CDR3 sequence: CATSPGQGDGNTIYF. Here the CDR3 DNA reads TGTGCCACCAGCCCCGGACAGGGAGACGGAAACACCATATATTTT.

A few counts support this clone. The J gene is TRBJ1-1, the V gene TRBV14; TRBD1 might be the D (6 bases). From germline, CDR1 is SGHDN and CDR2 FVKESK. Trimming removed 0 bases from V and 5 bases from J, with 13 bases in between. The CDR3 totals 15 residues. The CDR3 protein is CASSQDQGWGTEAFF. The CDR3 DNA sequence: TGTGCCAGCAGCCAAGACCAGGGGTGGGGGACTGAAGCTTTCTTT.

The rearrangement links TRBV20-1 to TRBJ1-1, with D possibly TRBD1 on 5 matching bases. CDR3 length equals 11 residues. Between the trimmed V and J ends, which lost 4 bases and 6 bases, there was a span of 9 bases. Germline values: CDR1 DFQATT, CDR2 SNEGSKA (reference sequence). The CDR3: CSAKDIPEAFF. In nucleotides, the CDR3 is TGCAGTGCTAAGGACATCCCTGAAGCTTTCTTT.

The chain couples TRBV6-4 to TRBJ2-3, with 9 bases lining up with TRBD2. V lost 0 bases, J lost 4 bases, and 5 bases stayed unmatched. Germline loops: CDR1 MRHNA, CDR2 SNTAGT. This CDR3 region has 16 residues. This CDR3 is CASSDSGSGSADTQYF. CDR3 sequence (DNA): TGTGCCAGCAGTGACTCGGGTAGCGGGAGTGCAGATACGCAGTATTTT.

This clone was seen a single time. The chain employs TRBV4-3 and TRBJ2-7; 8 bases fit TRBD1. This CDR3 comprises 14 residues. The germline gives CDR1 LGHNA, CDR2 YSLEER. V was pared by 4 bases and J by 3 bases, with 5 bases of the junction left unmatched. As DNA, the CDR3 is TGCGCCAGCAGCCCGGACAGGGTTAGCTACGAGCAGTACTTC. Translated, it gives CASSPDRVSYEQYF.

The chain recombines TRBV5-1 with TRBJ1-2; D gene ambiguous. In germline, CDR1 is SGHRS, CDR2 YFSETQ. Trimming took 4 bases from V and 4 from J, leaving 11 bases between them. The CDR3 has 13 amino acids. The CDR3 protein is CASSEGPPYGYTF. Written as DNA, the CDR3 is TGCGCCAGCAGCGAGGGTCCCCCCTATGGCTACACCTTC.

This chain connects TRBV7-2 to TRBJ2-2; D possibly corresponds to TRBD1 (5 bases). CDR3 length: 15 residues. V shed 0 bases and J shed 4 bases, with 9 bases lying between them. Germline loops: CDR1 SGHTA, CDR2 FQGNSA. The CDR3 region has the DNA TGTGCCAGCAGCTTAGCGCAGGGCCTCACCGGGGAGCTGTTTTTT. Translated: CASSLAQGLTGELFF.

CDR3 nucleotide sequence: TGTGCCAGCAGCTTACTTTCCAGCTCCTACGAGCAGTACTTC. This encodes CASSLLSSSYEQYF. The chain joins TRBV7-9 to TRBJ2-7; D is ambiguous. Germline CDR1 is SEHNR and CDR2 is FQNEAQ (reference sequence). The CDR3 length is 14 residues. V lost 2 bases, J lost 0 bases, and 8 bases lay in between.

The V gene is TRBV5-1, the J gene TRBJ2-1; tentatively, D is TRBD1 (6 bases). In germline, CDR1 is SGHRS, CDR2 YFSETQ. Trimming shortened V by 4 bases and J by 5 bases, and 13 bases separated the two germline ends. The CDR3 is made up of 14 amino acids. In DNA form, the CDR3 reads TGCGCCAGCAGCAATAACAGGGCGAACAATGAGCAGTTCTTC. Residues: CASSNNRANNEQFF.

The chain is built from TRBV6-6 and TRBJ1-2; D is uncertain. Trimming stripped 5 bases from V and 5 bases from J, with 12 bases between. The CDR3 is 13 residues long. Germline-derived CDR1 and CDR2 are MNHNY and SVGAGI (reference sequence). In nucleotides, the CDR3 is TGTGCCAGCAGTGGAACCTTCGGGTATGGCTACACCTTC. Protein sequence: CASSGTFGYGYTF.

The chain recombines TRBV9 with TRBJ2-7, with no clear D. Per the germline V gene, CDR1 is SGDLS and CDR2 is YYNGEE. This CDR3 is built from 13 residues. V gave up 4 bases and J gave up 4 bases, with 12 bases separating them. The CDR3 protein is CASSPSRFYEQYF. CDR3 in DNA: TGTGCCAGCAGCCCAAGCCGGTTTTACGAGCAGTACTTC.

The chain combines TRBV9 with TRBJ2-1, with a tentative D call TRBD2 (6 bases). The CDR3 runs to 14 residues. The germline gives CDR1 SGDLS, CDR2 YYNGEE. V dropped 3 bases and J dropped 3 bases, with 10 bases sitting between them. CDR3 amino acids: CASSGGSGYNEQFF. CDR3 nucleotide sequence: TGTGCCAGCAGCGGGGGTAGCGGCTACAATGAGCAGTTCTTC.

V gene TRBV7-3 combines with J gene TRBJ2-2; D unresolved. V lost 1 base to trimming and J lost 0 bases, with 12 bases between them. The CDR3 totals 17 residues. CDR1 is SGHTA and CDR2 is FQGTGA in the germline V gene. The CDR3 DNA is TGTGCCAGCAGCTTAAAGGCGGCGGTCTCGAACACCGGGGAGCTGTTTTTT. Its protein product is CASSLKAAVSNTGELFF.

This clone has only one observation. The rearrangement links TRBV11-1 to TRBJ1-2, with a tentative D call TRBD1 (5 bases). Trimming left V 4 bases short and J 4 bases short, with 13 bases between. The CDR3 totals 14 residues. Germline CDR1 reads SGHAT; CDR2 reads FQDESV (reference sequence). The CDR3 sequence: CASSYDQGSYGYTF. The CDR3 DNA reads as TGTGCCAGCAGCTACGATCAGGGCTCCTATGGCTACACCTTC.

This chain uses TRBV6-9 with TRBJ1-2; D ambiguous. Per the germline V gene, CDR1 is MNHGY and CDR2 is SVAAGI. The CDR3 covers 12 residues. V was cut by 10 bases and J by 0 bases, with 9 bases left in between. CDR3 loop: CATSLANYGYTF. The CDR3 DNA reads as TGTGCCACCTCCTTAGCTAACTATGGCTACACCTTC.

About this clone itself: The junction departs from germline at one end; a sequencing error may be responsible. The rearrangement uses TRBV19 and TRBJ1-5; the D is unclear. From germline, CDR1 is LNHDA and CDR2 SQIVND (reference sequence). The CDR3 covers 11 residues. Here the CDR3 DNA reads TGTGCCAGTAGTAACCTTCAGGCCCAGCATTTT. Translating gives CASSNLQAQHF.

The rearrangement joins TRBV7-9 to TRBJ2-1, with TRBD2 matching 12 bases. Trimming cost V 3 bases and J 8 bases; bases outside gene matches: 8. This CDR3 comprises 16 residues. The V gene's germline CDR1 is SEHNR and CDR2 FQNEAQ (reference sequence). The CDR3 loop reads CASSFLTSGSLYEQFF. The CDR3 region has the DNA TGTGCCAGCAGCTTCCTGACTAGCGGGAGTTTATATGAGCAGTTCTTC.

This chain links TRBV19 with TRBJ1-5; 9 nucleotides line up with TRBD1. Unmatched junction bases numbered 12, after V lost 7 bases and J lost 5 bases. The CDR3 runs 16 residues. Germline V gives CDR1 LNHDA, CDR2 SQIVND (reference sequence). The CDR3 DNA is TGTGCCAGTAACCCCCGGGGGACAGGGCGCGATCAGCCCCAGCATTTT. Its translation is CASNPRGTGRDQPQHF.

V is TRBV2 and J is TRBJ2-5, with a weak D call TRBD1 (6 bases). In germline, CDR1 is SNHLY, CDR2 FYNNEI. V lost 5 bases and J 2 bases, leaving 9 bases between the germline ends. The CDR3 covers 13 residues. The CDR3 DNA follows: TGTGCCAGCAGTTTACAGGGACAAGAGACCCAGTACTTC. Translating gives CASSLQGQETQYF.

This clone has a single count. This rearrangement joins TRBV5-1 to TRBJ1-2; TRBD1 might be the D (6 bases). Germline CDR1 SGHRS, CDR2 YFSETQ. The CDR3 totals 13 residues. V was clipped by 5 bases and J by 5 bases, with 13 bases between them. The CDR3 nucleotides read TGCGCCAGCAGGCCGACAGGAGTTTATGGCTACACCTTC. It specifies CASRPTGVYGYTF. Based on the CDR3 plus reference TRBV5-1 and TRBJ1-2, the full variable domain is KAGVTQTPRYLIKTRGQQVTLSCSPISGHRSVSWYQQTPGQGLQFLFEYFSETQRNKGNFPGRFSGRQFSNSRSEMNVSTLELGDSALYLCASRPTGVYGYTFGSGTRLTVV.

This chain connects TRBV19 to TRBJ2-1, with TRBD2 identical over 8 bases. Trimming cost V 5 bases and J 0 bases; bases outside gene matches: 6. Germline values: CDR1 LNHDA, CDR2 SQIVND (reference sequence). This CDR3 is 16 amino acids long. The CDR3 DNA reads as TGTGCCAGTAGTCGAATAGCGGGGAGCTCCTACAATGAGCAGTTCTTC. Amino acids: CASSRIAGSSYNEQFF. Together with reference TRBV19 and TRBJ2-1, the CDR3 gives the full variable domain: DGGITQSPKYLFRKEGQNVTLSCEQNLNHDAMYWYRQDPGQGLRLIYYSQIVNDFQKGDIAEGYSVSREKKESFPLTVTSAQKNPTAFYLCASSRIAGSSYNEQFFGPGTRLTVL.